A selection of T cell receptor beta chains follows, all from one sample in a study of T-cell memory formation after mild COVID-19. In TCRdb, the 5' RACE reads were re-called with MiXCR into one record per CDR3 protein. Counted here are fewer than 550,000 distinct CDR3 sequences, around 18% occurring once; the ten biggest clones make up 8.4%. The sequencing sample was made of PBMCs or a T cell subset sorted from them (not recorded which). These receptors were taken from an adult woman who had mild COVID-19 (a few samples of this study predate the infection). Cell type and time point are not known. Both conserved end residues are part of each CDR3. A D gene is named only where the DNA matches it firmly. Where a row states a size, it is once, few, many or the class of an expanded clone; other rows omit it.

V gene: TRBV27; J gene: TRBJ1-1; D gene: .; clone size: .; CDR3 protein: CASRAGETNTEAFF; CDR3 DNA: TGTGCCAGCAGGGCCGGGGAGACGAACACTGAAGCTTTCTTT
V gene: TRBV6-5; J gene: TRBJ1-6; D gene: .; clone size: few; CDR3 protein: CASSGVLGARSYNSPLHF; CDR3 DNA: TGTGCCAGCAGCGGGGTGTTGGGTGCACGCTCCTATAATTCACCCCTCCACTTT
V gene: TRBV12-3/TRBV12-4; J gene: TRBJ2-7; D gene: .; clone size: .; CDR3 protein: CASRNFKYEQYF; CDR3 DNA: TGTGCCAGCAGGAACTTTAAGTACGAGCAGTACTTC
V gene: TRBV7-6; J gene: TRBJ1-1; D gene: .; clone size: many; CDR3 protein: CASSTPGRNTEAFF; CDR3 DNA: TGTGCCAGCAGCACACCCGGGAGGAACACTGAAGCTTTCTTT
V gene: TRBV10-3; J gene: TRBJ1-2; D gene: .; clone size: .; CDR3 protein: CAISESMRTERGYTF; CDR3 DNA: TGTGCCATCAGTGAGTCGATGAGGACAGAGAGAGGCTACACCTTC
V gene: TRBV29-1; J gene: TRBJ1-1; D gene: .; clone size: few; CDR3 protein: CSVSYRDTEAFF; CDR3 DNA: TGCAGCGTTTCTTACAGAGACACTGAAGCTTTCTTT
V gene: TRBV4-3; J gene: TRBJ1-4; D gene: .; clone size: few; CDR3 protein: CASSRARPGDGELFF; CDR3 DNA: TGCGCCAGCAGCAGAGCCCGGCCCGGGGATGGGGAACTGTTTTTT
V gene: TRBV5-1; J gene: TRBJ1-1; D gene: .; clone size: .; CDR3 protein: CASSPEGGSTNTEAFF; CDR3 DNA: TGCGCCAGCAGCCCCGAAGGGGGATCAACGAACACTGAAGCTTTCTTT
V gene: TRBV19; J gene: TRBJ2-1; D gene: TRBD2; clone size: .; CDR3 protein: CASSTAGLAGVWGSYNEQFF; CDR3 DNA: TGTGCCAGTAGTACCGCGGGACTAGCGGGAGTATGGGGCTCCTACAATGAGCAGTTCTTC
V gene: TRBV29-1; J gene: TRBJ2-7; D gene: .; clone size: few; CDR3 protein: CSVGMALGYEQYF; CDR3 DNA: TGCAGCGTTGGTATGGCACTCGGCTACGAGCAGTACTTC
V gene: TRBV27; J gene: TRBJ2-7; D gene: .; clone size: .; CDR3 protein: CASSFLGRSYEQYF; CDR3 DNA: TGTGCCAGCAGTTTTTTGGGCAGGTCCTACGAGCAGTACTTC
V gene: TRBV5-1; J gene: TRBJ1-5; D gene: TRBD1; clone size: few; CDR3 protein: CASRLGTGGNQPQHF; CDR3 DNA: TGCGCCAGCAGGCTGGGGACAGGAGGCAATCAGCCCCAGCATTTT
V gene: TRBV5-1; J gene: TRBJ2-7; D gene: TRBD2; clone size: .; CDR3 protein: CASSSELAGAYEQYF; CDR3 DNA: TGCGCCAGCAGCTCCGAACTAGCGGGGGCCTACGAGCAGTACTTC
V gene: TRBV20-1; J gene: TRBJ2-1; D gene: .; clone size: .; CDR3 protein: CSARDPTRWDEQFF; CDR3 DNA: TGCAGTGCTAGAGACCCGACTAGGTGGGATGAGCAGTTCTTC
V gene: TRBV7-2; J gene: TRBJ1-6; D gene: .; clone size: .; CDR3 protein: CASSFTGTVSSF; CDR3 DNA: TGTGCCAGCAGCTTCACCGGGACGGTGTCTTCCTTT
V gene: TRBV24-1; J gene: TRBJ2-1; D gene: .; clone size: few; CDR3 protein: CATSDFLRGSGGNNEQFF; CDR3 DNA: TGTGCCACCAGTGATTTCCTCCGGGGGTCGGGTGGGAACAATGAGCAGTTCTTC
V gene: TRBV12-3/TRBV12-4; J gene: TRBJ2-4; D gene: .; clone size: few; CDR3 protein: CASSTAGQRIRIQYF; CDR3 DNA: TGTGCCAGCAGTACCGCCGGACAGCGAATTCGCATTCAGTACTTC
V gene: TRBV5-1; J gene: TRBJ1-1; D gene: .; clone size: .; CDR3 protein: CASSLEDRLVF; CDR3 DNA: TGCGCCAGCAGCTTGGAAGACAGACTAGTTTTT
V gene: TRBV9; J gene: TRBJ1-1; D gene: .; clone size: few; CDR3 protein: CASSVGASGYTEAFF; CDR3 DNA: TGTGCCAGCAGCGTAGGAGCCTCAGGGTACACTGAAGCTTTCTTT
V gene: TRBV7-9; J gene: TRBJ2-5; D gene: .; clone size: many; CDR3 protein: CASGRAGETQYF; CDR3 DNA: TGTGCCAGCGGCCGGGCGGGGGAGACCCAGTACTTC
V gene: TRBV6-2/TRBV6-3; J gene: TRBJ2-7; D gene: TRBD2; clone size: many; CDR3 protein: CASSYPGGSYEQYF; CDR3 DNA: TGTGCCAGCAGTTACCCGGGAGGTTCCTACGAGCAGTACTTC
V gene: TRBV18; J gene: TRBJ2-7; D gene: .; clone size: few; CDR3 protein: CASSPPLEVGYEQYF; CDR3 DNA: TGTGCCAGCTCACCACCTCTAGAGGTCGGTTACGAGCAGTACTTC
V gene: TRBV4-1; J gene: TRBJ2-3; D gene: TRBD2; clone size: few; CDR3 protein: CASSQTPGLAGGGTDTQYF; CDR3 DNA: TGCGCCAGCAGCCAGACCCCGGGACTAGCGGGAGGGGGGACAGATACGCAGTATTTT
V gene: TRBV7-9; J gene: TRBJ1-1; D gene: TRBD1; clone size: .; CDR3 protein: CASSTRTGEQRGEAFF; CDR3 DNA: TGTGCCAGCAGCACCAGGACAGGGGAACAAAGGGGTGAAGCTTTCTTT
V gene: TRBV5-1; J gene: TRBJ2-2; D gene: TRBD2; clone size: few; CDR3 protein: CASSSYGLAGGNTGELFF; CDR3 DNA: TGCGCCAGCAGCTCATACGGACTAGCGGGGGGGAACACCGGGGAGCTGTTTTTT
V gene: TRBV19; J gene: TRBJ2-1; D gene: .; clone size: .; CDR3 protein: CASSNHQSSPEQFF; CDR3 DNA: TGTGCCAGTAGTAATCACCAATCGAGCCCCGAGCAGTTCTTC
V gene: TRBV7-6; J gene: TRBJ2-1; D gene: .; clone size: .; CDR3 protein: CASSLGGISYNEQFF; CDR3 DNA: TGTGCCAGCAGCCTGGGGGGAATATCCTACAATGAGCAGTTCTTC
V gene: TRBV20-1; J gene: TRBJ2-2; D gene: .; clone size: .; CDR3 protein: CSARGRGSSGGELFF; CDR3 DNA: TGCAGTGCTAGAGGCCGAGGGAGTTCGGGCGGGGAGCTGTTTTTT
V gene: TRBV2; J gene: TRBJ1-5; D gene: .; clone size: once; CDR3 protein: CASSEWQGRHQPQHF; CDR3 DNA: TGTGCCAGCAGTGAATGGCAGGGGAGACATCAGCCCCAGCATTTT
V gene: TRBV7-8; J gene: TRBJ2-7; D gene: .; clone size: .; CDR3 protein: CASSLEPAYEQYF; CDR3 DNA: TGTGCCAGCAGCTTAGAACCGGCCTACGAGCAGTACTTC
V gene: TRBV5-5; J gene: TRBJ2-7; D gene: TRBD1; clone size: .; CDR3 protein: CASSTDRDHYEQYF; CDR3 DNA: TGTGCCAGCAGCACCGACAGGGATCACTACGAGCAGTACTTC
V gene: TRBV27; J gene: TRBJ2-7; D gene: TRBD2; clone size: few; CDR3 protein: CASSPPGGGVMYEQYF; CDR3 DNA: TGTGCCAGCAGTCCCCCCGGGGGGGGGGTGATGTACGAGCAGTACTTC
V gene: TRBV30; J gene: TRBJ2-4; D gene: .; clone size: few; CDR3 protein: CAWSAQNIQYF; CDR3 DNA: TGTGCCTGGAGTGCCCAAAACATTCAGTACTTC
V gene: TRBV24-1; J gene: TRBJ2-2; D gene: .; clone size: .; CDR3 protein: CATSDARAEELFF; CDR3 DNA: TGTGCCACCAGTGATGCCAGGGCAGAGGAGCTGTTTTTT
V gene: TRBV4-2; J gene: TRBJ2-7; D gene: TRBD2; clone size: .; CDR3 protein: CASSDGLAGTYEQYF; CDR3 DNA: TGTGCCAGCAGCGATGGACTAGCGGGGACCTACGAGCAGTACTTC
V gene: TRBV4-1; J gene: TRBJ2-1; D gene: .; clone size: .; CDR3 protein: CASSHPGGRNEQFF; CDR3 DNA: TGCGCCAGCAGCCATCCAGGCGGGCGAAATGAGCAGTTCTTC
V gene: TRBV5-1; J gene: TRBJ1-1; D gene: .; clone size: .; CDR3 protein: CASSLMSGNTEAFF; CDR3 DNA: TGCGCCAGCAGCTTGATGTCGGGGAACACTGAAGCTTTCTTT
V gene: TRBV12-3/TRBV12-4; J gene: TRBJ2-7; D gene: .; clone size: few; CDR3 protein: CASSLSSSLSEQYF; CDR3 DNA: TGTGCCAGCAGTTTATCCAGCTCCCTTTCCGAGCAGTACTTC
V gene: TRBV7-9; J gene: TRBJ1-5; D gene: .; clone size: .; CDR3 protein: CASSSDFSNQPQHF; CDR3 DNA: TGTGCCAGCAGCTCGGACTTTAGCAATCAGCCCCAGCATTTT
V gene: TRBV7-2; J gene: TRBJ2-3; D gene: .; clone size: many; CDR3 protein: CASSRSTSTLGLKGDTQYF; CDR3 DNA: TGTGCCAGCAGCCGCTCCACTTCAACCCTGGGCCTCAAGGGGGATACGCAGTATTTT
V gene: TRBV12-3/TRBV12-4; J gene: TRBJ2-2; D gene: TRBD2; clone size: few; CDR3 protein: CASSTSGGWSGAGELFF; CDR3 DNA: TGTGCCAGCAGTACCTCCGGGGGGTGGAGTGGCGCCGGGGAGCTGTTTTTT
V gene: TRBV4-3; J gene: TRBJ2-7; D gene: .; clone size: .; CDR3 protein: CASSQWGEGGEQYF; CDR3 DNA: TGCGCCAGCAGCCAGTGGGGGGAGGGGGGCGAGCAGTACTTC
V gene: TRBV6-2/TRBV6-3; J gene: TRBJ2-1; D gene: TRBD2; clone size: .; CDR3 protein: CASSYTGTSGPFF; CDR3 DNA: TGTGCCAGCAGTTATACCGGGACTAGCGGGCCGTTCTTC
V gene: TRBV6-2/TRBV6-3; J gene: TRBJ2-7; D gene: .; clone size: few; CDR3 protein: CASSLVPTYEQYF; CDR3 DNA: TGTGCCAGCAGTTTGGTTCCCACCTACGAGCAGTACTTC
V gene: TRBV29-1; J gene: TRBJ2-5; D gene: .; clone size: few; CDR3 protein: CSVTAGLVDETQYF; CDR3 DNA: TGCAGCGTCACTGCGGGACTGGTAGATGAGACCCAGTACTTC
V gene: TRBV7-9; J gene: TRBJ1-5; D gene: .; clone size: .; CDR3 protein: CASKGGDSNQPQHF; CDR3 DNA: TGTGCCAGCAAGGGCGGCGATAGCAATCAGCCCCAGCATTTT
V gene: TRBV29-1; J gene: TRBJ1-1; D gene: .; clone size: few; CDR3 protein: CSFKRGDTEAFF; CDR3 DNA: TGCAGCTTCAAGCGGGGAGACACTGAAGCTTTCTTT
V gene: TRBV4-3; J gene: TRBJ1-1; D gene: .; clone size: once; CDR3 protein: CASSQDGLGKNTEAFF; CDR3 DNA: TGCGCCAGCAGCCAAGATGGTCTGGGGAAGAACACTGAAGCTTTCTTT
V gene: TRBV7-6; J gene: TRBJ1-5; D gene: .; clone size: few; CDR3 protein: CASSPNLGWIDQPQHF; CDR3 DNA: TGTGCCAGCAGCCCTAACCTGGGGTGGATCGATCAGCCCCAGCATTTT
V gene: TRBV4-2; J gene: TRBJ1-4; D gene: .; clone size: few; CDR3 protein: CASSSEATNEKLFF; CDR3 DNA: TGTGCCAGCAGCTCCGAAGCAACTAATGAAAAACTGTTTTTT
V gene: TRBV5-1; J gene: TRBJ2-2; D gene: TRBD2; clone size: few; CDR3 protein: CASSPTSGSNTGELFF; CDR3 DNA: TGCGCCAGCAGCCCAACTAGCGGGTCGAACACCGGGGAGCTGTTTTTT
V gene: TRBV7-3; J gene: TRBJ2-2; D gene: .; clone size: few; CDR3 protein: CASSLRAGPGELFF; CDR3 DNA: TGTGCCAGCAGCTTGAGGGCGGGACCCGGGGAGCTGTTTTTT
V gene: TRBV7-2; J gene: TRBJ2-1; D gene: .; clone size: .; CDR3 protein: CASSLVATRGHNEQFF; CDR3 DNA: TGTGCCAGCAGCTTAGTTGCGACTCGGGGGCACAATGAGCAGTTCTTC
V gene: TRBV7-3; J gene: TRBJ2-5; D gene: .; clone size: .; CDR3 protein: CASSSLGLDRETQYF; CDR3 DNA: TGTGCCAGCAGCTCCCTGGGACTGGATCGAGAGACCCAGTACTTC
V gene: TRBV5-1; J gene: TRBJ1-1; D gene: .; clone size: many; CDR3 protein: CASSLGPSNTEAFF; CDR3 DNA: TGCGCCAGCAGCCTAGGACCCTCGAACACTGAAGCTTTCTTT
V gene: TRBV19; J gene: TRBJ1-2; D gene: .; clone size: .; CDR3 protein: CASSIIDSSYGYTF; CDR3 DNA: TGTGCCAGTAGTATTATCGACAGCAGCTATGGCTACACCTTC
V gene: TRBV2; J gene: TRBJ1-2; D gene: TRBD1; clone size: .; CDR3 protein: CASSRDRGDGYTF; CDR3 DNA: TGTGCCAGCAGTAGGGACAGGGGAGATGGCTACACCTTC
V gene: TRBV9; J gene: TRBJ2-5; D gene: .; clone size: .; CDR3 protein: CASSVAGALQETQYF; CDR3 DNA: TGTGCCAGCAGCGTAGCGGGGGCGCTCCAAGAGACCCAGTACTTC